This is a list of T cell receptor beta chains from one sample in a study of OX40 agonist ivuxolimab in advanced cancers. The method was immunoSEQ multiplex PCR; TCRdb's version includes in-frame clones alone and lacks a portion of them. The sample yields approximately 60,000 clones, about 94% seen once. Sequences were derived from CD4+ or CD8+ T cells sorted from blood, sampled in a trial of the OX40 agonist ivuxolimab. These receptors all come from an adult with an advanced solid tumor such as melanoma, head and neck, liver or kidney cancer. Both conserved end residues are part of each CDR3. A D gene is named only where the DNA matches it firmly. For some rows the clone size is stated as once, few or many, or as a class when expanded; others skip it.

TGTGCCAGCAGCTCCGACAGGGGCCGGTACGAGCAGTACTTC | CASSSDRGRYEQYF | NA | TRBV13 | TRBD1 | 14 | TRBJ2-7
TGTGCCAGCAGACTCGGGACAGGGGATAGCAATCAGCCCCAGCATTTT | CASRLGTGDSNQPQHF | NA | TRBV27 | TRBD1 | 16 | TRBJ1-5
TGTGCCAGCAGCTGGACTAGCGGGAGGGATCGAGATACGCAGTATTTT | CASSWTSGRDRDTQYF | NA | TRBV5-8 | TRBD2 | 16 | TRBJ2-3
TGTGCCAGAGCACACGCCGGGACGGTAACCTACGAGCAGTACTTC | CARAHAGTVTYEQYF | NA | TRBV7-5 | NA | 15 | TRBJ2-7
TGTGCCAGCAGCCTAAGGGGGGAGACCCAGTACTTC | CASSLRGETQYF | once | TRBV6-5 | NA | 12 | TRBJ2-5
TGTGCCAGCAGTGAATGGGACCTGACTGAAGCTTTCTTT | CASSEWDLTEAFF | NA | TRBV2 | NA | 13 | TRBJ1-1
TGTGCGGCAAAAGACCGGGACTGGGTAAGCACAGATACGCAGTATTTT | CAAKDRDWVSTDTQYF | NA | TRBV28 | NA | 16 | TRBJ2-3
TGTGCCAGCAGCGGGTTTGAGGGAGCAAACTCCTACGAGCAGTACTTC | CASSGFEGANSYEQYF | NA | TRBV9 | NA | 16 | TRBJ2-7
TGTGCCAGCAGCCAAGATACCAGGAACGGCTACACCTTC | CASSQDTRNGYTF | NA | TRBV14 | NA | 13 | TRBJ1-2
TGTGCCAGCAGTAGATGGACAGACTCCTACGAGCAGTACTTC | CASSRWTDSYEQYF | once | TRBV6-5 | NA | 14 | TRBJ2-7
TGTGCCAGCAGCTTGGGAGGGGAGGGAGCTTTCTTT | CASSLGGEGAFF | NA | TRBV5-6 | NA | 12 | TRBJ1-1
TGTGCCAGCAGGATACACAATGAGCAGTTCTTC | CASRIHNEQFF | once | TRBV7-9 | NA | 11 | TRBJ2-1
TGTGCCATCAGTGAGTCGGGGAGGGGCGGCACTGAAGCTTTCTTT | CAISESGRGGTEAFF | NA | TRBV10-3 | NA | 15 | TRBJ1-1
TGTGCCAGTAAAAGCAGCGGGGGGGGTCCTGAGCAGTTCTTC | CASKSSGGGPEQFF | NA | TRBV19 | TRBD2 | 14 | TRBJ2-1
TGTGCCAGCAGTGCCCCACTCAGCGGGGGGAAAGATACGCAGTATTTT | CASSAPLSGGKDTQYF | once | TRBV9 | TRBD2 | 16 | TRBJ2-3
TGTGCCAGCAGCCCGGGACTAGCGGGGAACAACAATGAGCAGTTCTTC | CASSPGLAGNNNEQFF | once | TRBV9 | TRBD2 | 16 | TRBJ2-1
TGTGCCAGCAGCTTGGCGACAAGTTGGGGCACAGATACGCAGTATTTT | CASSLATSWGTDTQYF | NA | TRBV5-6 | NA | 16 | TRBJ2-3
TGTGCCAGCAGTCTGACAGGGGGTGCCTACGAGCAGTACTTC | CASSLTGGAYEQYF | NA | TRBV6-6 | TRBD1 | 14 | TRBJ2-7
TGTGCCAGCAGCTTGCCCAGGACTAGCGGGAAACGTGAGCAGTTCTTC | CASSLPRTSGKREQFF | NA | TRBV5-6 | TRBD2 | 16 | TRBJ2-1
TGCGCCAGCAGCCAAGATCCAGGAACCGGGGAGCTGTTTTTT | CASSQDPGTGELFF | NA | TRBV4-1 | NA | 14 | TRBJ2-2
TGTGCCAGTAGTATAGGGGACGGGAATCAGCCCCAGCATTTT | CASSIGDGNQPQHF | once | TRBV19 | NA | 14 | TRBJ1-5
TGTGCCAGCAGTTTAGAAGATCTCTACGAGCAGTACTTC | CASSLEDLYEQYF | NA | TRBV28 | NA | 13 | TRBJ2-7
TGTGCCAGCAGCCCAGGGGGAGTCGAGCAGTACTTC | CASSPGGVEQYF | NA | TRBV6-5 | TRBD1 | 12 | TRBJ2-7
TGTGCCAGCAGCCCCCCTGGGGGTAGCGGGAAAAACAATGAGCAGTTCTTC | CASSPPGGSGKNNEQFF | NA | TRBV7-9 | TRBD2 | 17 | TRBJ2-1
TGTGCCAGCAGTTTATACCCGCCGGGACTATCCTATCTGGGGTCCTACAATGAGCAGTTCTTC | CASSLYPPGLSYLGSYNEQFF | NA | TRBV27 | TRBD2 | 21 | TRBJ2-1
TGCGCCAGCAGCTTGGCCCAAGGGTGGCACACTGAAGCTTTCTTT | CASSLAQGWHTEAFF | NA | TRBV5-1 | NA | 15 | TRBJ1-1
TGCGCCAGCAGCCAAGACGGGAGCGTTGTGGAGCAGTACTTC | CASSQDGSVVEQYF | NA | TRBV4-1 | NA | 14 | TRBJ2-7
TGTGCCAGCAGCTTAGGGGGCAGGTTTAACTACGAGCAGTACTTC | CASSLGGRFNYEQYF | once | TRBV7-9 | NA | 15 | TRBJ2-7
TGTGCCAGCAGCCCGACGTGGGGCAATGAGCAGTTCTTC | CASSPTWGNEQFF | few | TRBV6-6 | NA | 13 | TRBJ2-1
TGTGCCAGCAGCGGAGGGCTAGAATTATACAATGAGCAGTTCTTC | CASSGGLELYNEQFF | once | TRBV16 | NA | 15 | TRBJ2-1
TGCGCCAGCAGGCAAGACAGGGGGGTTCTCATGAACACTGAAGCTTTCTTT | CASRQDRGVLMNTEAFF | NA | TRBV4-3 | TRBD1 | 17 | TRBJ1-1
TGTGCCAGCAGCACCAGCCTCAGAGCCTACGAGCAGTACTTC | CASSTSLRAYEQYF | NA | TRBV7-9 | NA | 14 | TRBJ2-7